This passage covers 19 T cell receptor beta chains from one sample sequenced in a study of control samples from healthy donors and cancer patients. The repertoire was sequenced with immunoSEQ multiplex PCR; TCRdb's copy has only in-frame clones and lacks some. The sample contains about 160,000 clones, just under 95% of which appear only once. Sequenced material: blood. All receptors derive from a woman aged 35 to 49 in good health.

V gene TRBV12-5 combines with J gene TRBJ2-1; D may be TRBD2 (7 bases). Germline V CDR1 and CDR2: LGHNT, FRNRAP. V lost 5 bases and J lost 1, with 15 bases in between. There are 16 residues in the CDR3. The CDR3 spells CASGRGGQASYNEQFF. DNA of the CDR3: TGTGCTAGTGGTAGGGGGGGGCAGGCTTCCTACAATGAGCAGTTCTTC.

The CDR3: CASSLAGGNEQYF. The CDR3 coding sequence is TGCGCCAGCAGCTTGGCAGGGGGGAACGAGCAGTACTTC. This chain links TRBV5-1 with TRBJ2-7; D might be TRBD1 (7 bases). V dropped 0 bases and J dropped 5 bases, with 9 bases sitting between them. Looked up from germline, CDR1 is SGHRS and CDR2 is YFSETQ. This CDR3 comprises 13 residues.

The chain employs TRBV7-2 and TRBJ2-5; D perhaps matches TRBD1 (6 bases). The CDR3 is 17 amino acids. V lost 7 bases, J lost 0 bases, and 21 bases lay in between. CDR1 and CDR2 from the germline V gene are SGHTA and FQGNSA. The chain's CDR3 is CASIPGRGHRNQETQYF. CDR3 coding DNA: TGTGCCAGCATCCCCGGCCGGGGACACAGAAACCAAGAGACCCAGTACTTC.

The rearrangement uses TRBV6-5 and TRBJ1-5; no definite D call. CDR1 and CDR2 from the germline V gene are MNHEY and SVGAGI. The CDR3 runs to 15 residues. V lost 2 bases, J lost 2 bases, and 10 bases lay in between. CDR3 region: CASSYREGGNQPQHF. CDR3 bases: TGTGCCAGCAGTTACAGGGAGGGCGGCAATCAGCCCCAGCATTTT.

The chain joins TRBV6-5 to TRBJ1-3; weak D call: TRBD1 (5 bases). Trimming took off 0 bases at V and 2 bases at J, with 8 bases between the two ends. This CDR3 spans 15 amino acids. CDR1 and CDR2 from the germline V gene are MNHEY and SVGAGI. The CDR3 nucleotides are TGTGCCAGCAGTTACTCGGGGGGAACTGGAAACACCATATATTTT. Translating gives CASSYSGGTGNTIYF.

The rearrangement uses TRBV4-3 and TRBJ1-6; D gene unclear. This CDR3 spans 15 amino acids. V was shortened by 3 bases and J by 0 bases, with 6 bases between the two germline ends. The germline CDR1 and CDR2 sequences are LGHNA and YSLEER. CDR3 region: CASSQISSYNSPLHF. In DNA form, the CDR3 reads TGCGCCAGCAGCCAGATTAGCTCCTATAATTCACCCCTCCACTTT.

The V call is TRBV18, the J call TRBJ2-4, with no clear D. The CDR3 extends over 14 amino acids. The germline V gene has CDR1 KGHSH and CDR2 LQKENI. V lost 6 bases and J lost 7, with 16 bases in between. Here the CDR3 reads CASSRSDSGNIQYF. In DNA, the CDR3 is TGTGCCAGCTCCCGCAGCGATTCAGGCAACATTCAGTACTTC. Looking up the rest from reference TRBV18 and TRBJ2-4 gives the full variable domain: NAGVMQNPRHLVRRRGQEARLRCSPMKGHSHVYWYRQLPEEGLKFMVYLQKENIIDESGMPKERFSAEFPKEGPSILRIQQVVRGDSAAYFCASSRSDSGNIQYFGAGTRLSVL.

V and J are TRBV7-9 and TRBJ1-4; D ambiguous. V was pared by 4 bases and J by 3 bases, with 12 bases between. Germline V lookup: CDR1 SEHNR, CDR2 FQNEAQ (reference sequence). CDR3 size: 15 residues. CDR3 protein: CASSSPVSANEKLFF. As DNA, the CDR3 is TGTGCCAGCAGCTCACCCGTGTCCGCTAATGAAAAACTGTTTTTT. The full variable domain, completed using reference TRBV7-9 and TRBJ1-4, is DTGVSQNPRHKITKRGQNVTFRCDPISEHNRLYWYRQTLGQGPEFLTYFQNEAQLEKSRLLSDRFSAERPKGSFSTLEIQRTEQGDSAMYLCASSSPVSANEKLFFGSGTQLSVL.

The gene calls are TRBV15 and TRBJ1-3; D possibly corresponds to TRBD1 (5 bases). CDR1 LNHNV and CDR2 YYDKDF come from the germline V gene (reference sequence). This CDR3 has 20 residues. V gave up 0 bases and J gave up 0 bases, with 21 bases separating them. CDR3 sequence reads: CATSRDPPGGFGVSGNTIYF. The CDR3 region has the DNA TGTGCCACCAGCAGAGATCCCCCCGGGGGATTCGGCGTCTCTGGAAACACCATATATTTT.

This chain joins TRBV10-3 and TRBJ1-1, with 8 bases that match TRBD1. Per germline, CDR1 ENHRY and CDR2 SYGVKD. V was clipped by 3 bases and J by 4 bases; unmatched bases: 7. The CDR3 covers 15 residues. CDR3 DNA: TGTGCCATCAGTGAACCCCAGGGGGCTATCACTGAAGCTTTCTTT. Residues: CAISEPQGAITEAFF.

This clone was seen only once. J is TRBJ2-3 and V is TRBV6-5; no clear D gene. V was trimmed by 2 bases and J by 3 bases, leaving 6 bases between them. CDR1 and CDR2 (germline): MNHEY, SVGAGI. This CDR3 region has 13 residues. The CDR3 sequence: CASSYDHTDTQYF. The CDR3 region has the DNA TGTGCCAGCAGTTACGACCATACAGATACGCAGTATTTT.

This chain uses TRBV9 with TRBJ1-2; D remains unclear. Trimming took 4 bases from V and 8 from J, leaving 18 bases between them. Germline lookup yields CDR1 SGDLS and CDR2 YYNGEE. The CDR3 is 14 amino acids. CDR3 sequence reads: CASSSSRANWGYTF. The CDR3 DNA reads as TGTGCCAGCAGCTCCTCCCGGGCTAACTGGGGCTACACCTTC.

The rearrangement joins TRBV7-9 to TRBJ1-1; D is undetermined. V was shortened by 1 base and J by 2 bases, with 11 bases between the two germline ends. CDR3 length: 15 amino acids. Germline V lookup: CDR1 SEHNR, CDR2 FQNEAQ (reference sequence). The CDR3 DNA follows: TGTGCCAGCAGCTTAGGTGACCTCTCTAACACTGAAGCTTTCTTT. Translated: CASSLGDLSNTEAFF.

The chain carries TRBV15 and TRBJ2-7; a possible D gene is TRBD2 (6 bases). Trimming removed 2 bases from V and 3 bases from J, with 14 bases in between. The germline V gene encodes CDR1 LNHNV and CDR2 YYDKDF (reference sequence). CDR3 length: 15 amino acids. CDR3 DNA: TGTGCCACCAGCAGAATAACGGGACTCATCTACGAGCAGTACTTC. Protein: CATSRITGLIYEQYF.

Here the CDR3 DNA reads TGTGCCAGTAAGGGAAGGGATAATGAAAAACTGTTTTTT. Amino acid sequence: CASKGRDNEKLFF. The rearrangement joins TRBV19 to TRBJ1-4; D gene ambiguous. The germline CDR1 and CDR2 sequences are LNHDA and SQIVND (reference sequence). This CDR3 region has 13 residues. Trimming removed 7 bases from V and 4 bases from J, with 10 bases in between.

The CDR3 DNA reads TGTGCCAGCAGCCAAGATGACAGGGGGAGCGGCTACACCTTC. Protein sequence: CASSQDDRGSGYTF. This chain links TRBV3-1 (or the pseudogene TRBV3-2) with TRBJ1-2, with 9 bases fitting TRBD1. The J segment lost 8 bases and the V segment lost 0 bases, leaving 4 bases of the junction unmatched. This CDR3 is 14 amino acids long. Germline values: CDR1 LGHDT, CDR2 YNNKEL (reference sequence).

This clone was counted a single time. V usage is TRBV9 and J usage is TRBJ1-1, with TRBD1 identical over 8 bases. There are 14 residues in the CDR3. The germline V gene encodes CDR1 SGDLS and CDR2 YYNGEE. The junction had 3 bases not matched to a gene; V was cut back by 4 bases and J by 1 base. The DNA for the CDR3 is TGTGCCAGCAGCCCCGGGACAGGGAACACTGAAGCTTTCTTT. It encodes CASSPGTGNTEAFF. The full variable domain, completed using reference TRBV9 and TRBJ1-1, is DSGVTQTPKHLITATGQRVTLRCSPRSGDLSVYWYQQSLDQGLQFLIQYYNGEERAKGNILERFSAQQFPDLHSELNLSSLELGDSALYFCASSPGTGNTEAFFGQGTRLTVV.

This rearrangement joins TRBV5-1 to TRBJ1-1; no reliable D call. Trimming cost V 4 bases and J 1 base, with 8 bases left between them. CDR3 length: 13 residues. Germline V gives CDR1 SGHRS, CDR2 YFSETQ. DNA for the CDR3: TGCGCCAGCAGCCGGGAGGGGAACACTGAAGCTTTCTTT. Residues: CASSREGNTEAFF.

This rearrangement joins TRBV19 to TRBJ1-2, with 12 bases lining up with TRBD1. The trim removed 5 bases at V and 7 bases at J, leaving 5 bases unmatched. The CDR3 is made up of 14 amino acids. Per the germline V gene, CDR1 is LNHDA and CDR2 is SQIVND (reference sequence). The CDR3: CASSEGQGASGYTF. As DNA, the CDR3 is TGTGCCAGTAGTGAGGGACAGGGGGCATCTGGCTACACCTTC.